This TCR beta chain was sequenced in a study of T cell repertoires in cytomegalovirus infection. Per germline, CDR1 LGHNA and CDR2 YNFKEQ. Trimming took off 0 bases at V and 1 base at J, with 10 bases between the two ends. CDR3 size: 16 residues. TCRdb ran MiXCR on the reads and lists one entry per CDR3 protein. In the table there are about 740,000 distinct CDR3 sequences, 35% to 45% of which are singletons. The clonotype comes from a human donor in good health (CMV status not recorded). Some clones in this sample may be carry-over from other donors' samples. The chain uses TRBV4-2 and TRBJ1-3, with unresolved D. The specimen was PBMCs. This chain's CDR3 is CASSQEISNSGNTIYF. The CDR3 DNA sequence: TGTGCCAGCAGCCAAGAAATATCGAATTCTGGAAACACCATATATTTT.